The T cell receptor beta chain described here comes from a study of identical twins. This clonotype was found a few times. TCRdb re-called the 5' RACE reads through MiXCR, storing one row per CDR3 protein. The repertoire holds approximately 890,000 distinct CDR3 sequences, with around an eighth as singletons. In germline, CDR1 is SGHRS, CDR2 YFSETQ. Trimming removed 8 bases from V and 2 bases from J, with 14 bases in between. The CDR3 consists of 14 residues. These data also formed part of another study, on yellow fever vaccine responses in identical twins.

The chain employs TRBV5-1 and TRBJ1-5; D possibly corresponds to TRBD1 (6 bases). This TCR was sampled from a woman in her late teens or twenties in good health. Sample: PBMCs. This CDR3 is CARSQGKGNQPQHF. In nucleotides, the CDR3 is TGCGCCAGGTCACAGGGAAAGGGCAATCAGCCCCAGCATTTT. Combining the CDR3 with reference TRBV5-1 and TRBJ1-5 gives the whole variable domain KAGVTQTPRYLIKTRGQQVTLSCSPISGHRSVSWYQQTPGQGLQFLFEYFSETQRNKGNFPGRFSGRQFSNSRSEMNVSTLELGDSALYLCARSQGKGNQPQHFGDGTRLSIL.